This entry features one T cell receptor beta chain sequence. Its antigen is not known. PCR primers comprised 60 Vbeta and 13 Jbeta primers. Clones were sequenced by immunoSEQ multiplex PCR, and TCRdb holds only the in-frame ones, with some missing. This sample has 150,000 to 200,000 clones, with roughly 75% found just once. This specimen belongs to a study of cytomegalovirus exposure and HLA in healthy donors. Notes on the study in general: Rare sequences made up most TCRs, while some public TCRs were found in many donors. Fewer N-insertions (relative to the approximately 700-donor mean) were reportedly seen in an Asian-associated ancestry cluster in a later analysis.

The sequence came from a woman between 50 and 59 years old in good health and CMV-seropositive. Source material: PBMCs.

DNA for the CDR3: TGTGCCAGCAGCTTAAAGACAGGGGGCTTCTATGGCTACACCTTC. It yields the protein CASSLKTGGFYGYTF. The chain couples TRBV7-2 to TRBJ1-2; 10 bases are shared with TRBD1. The trim removed 2 bases at V and 4 bases at J, leaving 4 bases unmatched. Germline V CDR1 and CDR2: SGHTA, FQGNSA. The CDR3 extends over 15 amino acids.